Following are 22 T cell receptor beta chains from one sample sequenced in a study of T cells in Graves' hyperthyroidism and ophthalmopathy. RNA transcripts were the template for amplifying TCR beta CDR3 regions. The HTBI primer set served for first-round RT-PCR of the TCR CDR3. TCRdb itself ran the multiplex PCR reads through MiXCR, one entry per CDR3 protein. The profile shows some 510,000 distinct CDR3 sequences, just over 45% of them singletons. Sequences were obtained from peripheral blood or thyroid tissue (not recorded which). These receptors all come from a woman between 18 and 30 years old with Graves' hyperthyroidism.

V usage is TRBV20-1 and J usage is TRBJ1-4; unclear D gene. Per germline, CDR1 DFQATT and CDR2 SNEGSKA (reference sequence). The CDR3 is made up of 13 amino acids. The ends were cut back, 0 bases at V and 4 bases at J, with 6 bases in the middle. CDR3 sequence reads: CSARDQVNEKLFF. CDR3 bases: TGCAGTGCTAGAGATCAGGTTAATGAAAAACTGTTTTTT.

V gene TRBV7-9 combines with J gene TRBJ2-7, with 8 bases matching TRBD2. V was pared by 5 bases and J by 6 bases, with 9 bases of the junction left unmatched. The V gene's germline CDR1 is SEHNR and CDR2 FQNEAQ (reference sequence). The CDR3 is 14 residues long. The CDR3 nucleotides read TGTGCCAGCAGCCGCGGGGGGACGCGGGGCGAGCAGTACTTC. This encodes CASSRGGTRGEQYF.

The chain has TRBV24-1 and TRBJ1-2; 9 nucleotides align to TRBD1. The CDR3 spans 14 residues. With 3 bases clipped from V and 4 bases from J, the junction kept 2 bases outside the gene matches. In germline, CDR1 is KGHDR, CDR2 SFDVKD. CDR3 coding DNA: TGTGCCACCAGTGATGAGACAGGGGGCTATGGCTACACCTTC. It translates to CATSDETGGYGYTF.

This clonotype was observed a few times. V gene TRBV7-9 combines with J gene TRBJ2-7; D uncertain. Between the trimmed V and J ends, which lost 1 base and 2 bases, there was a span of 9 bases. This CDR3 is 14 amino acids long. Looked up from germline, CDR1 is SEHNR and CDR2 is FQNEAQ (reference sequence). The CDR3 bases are TGTGCCAGCAGCTTAGTCCGTCACCCCTACGAGCAGTACTTC. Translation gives CASSLVRHPYEQYF.

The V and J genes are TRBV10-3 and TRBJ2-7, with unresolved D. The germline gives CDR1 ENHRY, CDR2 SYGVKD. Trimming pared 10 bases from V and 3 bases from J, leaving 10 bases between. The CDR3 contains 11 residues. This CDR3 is CASESFYEQYF. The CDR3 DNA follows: TGTGCCAGCGAATCTTTCTACGAGCAGTACTTC.

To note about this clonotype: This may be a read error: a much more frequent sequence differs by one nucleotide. CDR3: CASSFDTEKLLF. For the CDR3, the DNA is TGTGCCAGCAGCTTTGATACCGAAAAACTGCTTTTT. This rearrangement joins TRBV7-9 to TRBJ1-4, with no clear D. CDR1 and CDR2 (germline): SEHNR, FQNEAQ (reference sequence). The CDR3 is 12 amino acids. Together with reference TRBV7-9 and TRBJ1-4, the CDR3 gives the full variable domain: DTGVSQNPRHKITKRGQNVTFRCDPISEHNRLYWYRQTLGQGPEFLTYFQNEAQLEKSRLLSDRFSAERPKGSFSTLEIQRTEQGDSAMYLCASSFDTEKLLFGSGTQLSVL.

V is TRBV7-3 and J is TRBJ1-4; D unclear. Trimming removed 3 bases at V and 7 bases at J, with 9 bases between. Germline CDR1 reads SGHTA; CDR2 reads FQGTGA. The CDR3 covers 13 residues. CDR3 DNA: TGTGCCAGCAGCTTCGGGTATGGTGAAAAACTGTTTTTT. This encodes CASSFGYGEKLFF.

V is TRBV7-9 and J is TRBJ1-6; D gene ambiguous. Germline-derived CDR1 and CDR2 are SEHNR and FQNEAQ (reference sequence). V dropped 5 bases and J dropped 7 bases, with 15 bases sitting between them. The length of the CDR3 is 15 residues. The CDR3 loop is CASSTGPGMNSPLHF. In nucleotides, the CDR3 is TGTGCCAGCAGCACCGGTCCTGGGATGAATTCACCCCTCCACTTT. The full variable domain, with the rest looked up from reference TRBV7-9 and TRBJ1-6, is DTGVSQNPRHKITKRGQNVTFRCDPISEHNRLYWYRQTLGQGPEFLTYFQNEAQLEKSRLLSDRFSAERPKGSFSTLEIQRTEQGDSAMYLCASSTGPGMNSPLHFGNGTRLTVT.

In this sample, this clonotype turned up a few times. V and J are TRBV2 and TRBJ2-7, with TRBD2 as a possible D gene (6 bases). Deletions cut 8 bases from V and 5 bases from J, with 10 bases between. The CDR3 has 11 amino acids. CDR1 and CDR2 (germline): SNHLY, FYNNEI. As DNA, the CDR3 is TGTGCCAGCGGAGGGGCCCACGAGCAGTACTTC. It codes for CASGGAHEQYF.

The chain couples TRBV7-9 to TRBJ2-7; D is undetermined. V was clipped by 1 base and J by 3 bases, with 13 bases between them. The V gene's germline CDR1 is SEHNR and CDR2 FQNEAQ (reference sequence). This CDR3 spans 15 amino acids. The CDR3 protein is CASSLVARVVYEQYF. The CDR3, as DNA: TGTGCCAGCAGCTTAGTCGCAAGGGTGGTCTACGAGCAGTACTTC.

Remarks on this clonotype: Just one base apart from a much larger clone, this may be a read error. The CDR3 bases are TGTACCAGCAGCTTAGCGGCTTTAGGCACTGAAGCTTTCTTT. Its translation: CTSSLAALGTEAFF. V usage is TRBV7-8 and J usage is TRBJ1-1; D not resolved. The CDR3 runs to 14 residues. CDR1 is SGHVS and CDR2 is FQNEAQ in the germline V gene.

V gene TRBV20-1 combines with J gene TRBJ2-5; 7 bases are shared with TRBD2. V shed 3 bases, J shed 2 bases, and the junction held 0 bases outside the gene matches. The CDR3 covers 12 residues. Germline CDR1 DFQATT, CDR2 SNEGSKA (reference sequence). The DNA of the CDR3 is TGCAGTGCTAGGCGGGAGCAAGAGACCCAGTACTTC. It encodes CSARREQETQYF.

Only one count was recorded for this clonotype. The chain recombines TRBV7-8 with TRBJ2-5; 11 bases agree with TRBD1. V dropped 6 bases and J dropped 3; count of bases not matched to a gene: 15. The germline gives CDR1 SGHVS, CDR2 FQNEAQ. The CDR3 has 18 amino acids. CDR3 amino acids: CASRFGKNPGQGEETQYF. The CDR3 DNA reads TGTGCCAGCAGATTCGGGAAAAACCCGGGACAGGGGGAAGAGACCCAGTACTTC.

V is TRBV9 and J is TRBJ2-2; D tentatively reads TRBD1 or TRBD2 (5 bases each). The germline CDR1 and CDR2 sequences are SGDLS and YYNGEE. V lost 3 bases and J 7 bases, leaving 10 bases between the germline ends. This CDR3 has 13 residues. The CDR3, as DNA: TGTGCCAGCAGCGCGCGTGGGGGCGGGGAGCTGTTTTTT. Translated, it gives CASSARGGGELFF.

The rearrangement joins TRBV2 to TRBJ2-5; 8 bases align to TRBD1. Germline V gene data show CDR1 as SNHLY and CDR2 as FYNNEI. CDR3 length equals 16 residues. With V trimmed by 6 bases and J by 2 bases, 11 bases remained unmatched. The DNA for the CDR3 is TGTGCCAGCAGCGATGACAGGGGCGGAGGTCAAGAGACCCAGTACTTC. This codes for CASSDDRGGGQETQYF.

The CDR3 DNA is TGTGCTGCGGGACTCAGGAGCTCCTACGAGCAGTACTTC. Translation: CAAGLRSSYEQYF. The chain links TRBV19 to TRBJ2-7; a weak D match, TRBD2 (6 bases). Germline CDR1 LNHDA, CDR2 SQIVND (reference sequence). This CDR3 region has 13 residues.

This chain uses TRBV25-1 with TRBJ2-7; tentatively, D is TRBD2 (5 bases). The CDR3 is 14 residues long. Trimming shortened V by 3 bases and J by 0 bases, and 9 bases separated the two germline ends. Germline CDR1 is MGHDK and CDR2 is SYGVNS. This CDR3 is CASSDRDSSYEQYF. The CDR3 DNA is TGTGCCAGCAGTGACCGGGATAGCTCCTACGAGCAGTACTTC.

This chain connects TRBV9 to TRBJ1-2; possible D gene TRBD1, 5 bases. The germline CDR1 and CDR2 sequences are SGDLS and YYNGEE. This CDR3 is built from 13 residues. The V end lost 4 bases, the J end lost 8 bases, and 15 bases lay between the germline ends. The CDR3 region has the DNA TGTGCCAGCAGCCCCTCCCCCAGGGACGGCTACACCTTC. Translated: CASSPSPRDGYTF.

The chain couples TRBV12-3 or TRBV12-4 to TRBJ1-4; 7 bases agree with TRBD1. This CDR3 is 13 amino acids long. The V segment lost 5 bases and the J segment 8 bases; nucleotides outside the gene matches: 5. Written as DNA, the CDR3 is TGTGCCAGCAGTCGGACAGGAGGGGAAAAACTGTTTTTT. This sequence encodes CASSRTGGEKLFF.

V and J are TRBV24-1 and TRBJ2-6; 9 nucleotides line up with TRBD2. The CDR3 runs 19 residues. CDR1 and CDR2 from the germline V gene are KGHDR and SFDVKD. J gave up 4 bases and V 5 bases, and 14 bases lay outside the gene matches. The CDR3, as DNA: TGTGCCACCAGTGGCAATGGGCTAGCGGGAAACGGCGGGGCCAACGTCCTGACTTTC. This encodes CATSGNGLAGNGGANVLTF.

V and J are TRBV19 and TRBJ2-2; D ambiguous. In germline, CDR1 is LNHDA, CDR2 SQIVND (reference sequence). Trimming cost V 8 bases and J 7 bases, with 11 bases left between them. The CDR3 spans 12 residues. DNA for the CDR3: TGTGCCAGTGGAGAAGGTGGCGGGGAGCTGTTTTTT. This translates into CASGEGGGELFF.

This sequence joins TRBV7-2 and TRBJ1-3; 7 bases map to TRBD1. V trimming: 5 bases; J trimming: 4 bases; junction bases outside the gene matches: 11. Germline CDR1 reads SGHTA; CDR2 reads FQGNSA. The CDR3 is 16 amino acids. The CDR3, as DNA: TGTGCCAGCAGCCCCCGAACAGGGGCTTACGGAAACACCATATATTTT. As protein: CASSPRTGAYGNTIYF. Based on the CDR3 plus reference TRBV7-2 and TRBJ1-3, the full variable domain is GAGVSQSPSNKVTEKGKDVELRCDPISGHTALYWYRQSLGQGLEFLIYFQGNSAPDKSGLPSDRFSAERTGGSVSTLTIQRTQQEDSAVYLCASSPRTGAYGNTIYFGEGSWLTVV.